This is a list of T cell receptor beta chains from one sample in a study of blood T cell repertoires in COVID-19. TCRdb keeps only in-frame clones here, not all; method: immunoSEQ multiplex PCR. The sample includes roughly 110,000 clones, approximately 88% of them seen just once. What was sequenced was peripheral blood. The receptors here all came from a man aged 40-49 years with active or convalescent COVID-19. Each CDR3 is given with its conserved first and last residue. The D gene is left open where the match is weak. The listing skips clone size in some rows; elsewhere it reads once, few, many or a size class.

v_call: TRBV27; clone_size: once; d_call: -; j_call: TRBJ1-6; cdr3_aa: CASSALGGGLDLHF; cdr3_nt: TGTGCCAGCAGTGCCCTCGGGGGGGGGCTTGACCTCCACTTT
v_call: TRBV28; clone_size: -; d_call: -; j_call: TRBJ2-7; cdr3_aa: CASSSGPGEQYF; cdr3_nt: TGTGCCAGCAGTTCAGGGCCTGGGGAGCAGTACTTC
v_call: TRBV14; clone_size: few; d_call: TRBD2; j_call: TRBJ2-5; cdr3_aa: CASSQDVSLVASGHQETQYF; cdr3_nt: TGTGCCAGCAGCCAAGATGTGTCGTTGGTGGCTAGCGGACACCAAGAGACCCAGTACTTC
v_call: TRBV5-1; clone_size: -; d_call: -; j_call: TRBJ2-2; cdr3_aa: CASSLIQGTGELFF; cdr3_nt: TGCGCCAGCAGCCTTATACAGGGAACCGGGGAGCTGTTTTTT
v_call: TRBV28; clone_size: -; d_call: TRBD1; j_call: TRBJ1-1; cdr3_aa: CASRSTGGASEAFF; cdr3_nt: TGTGCCAGCAGATCGACAGGGGGCGCCTCTGAAGCTTTCTTT
v_call: TRBV7-2; clone_size: -; d_call: TRBD1; j_call: TRBJ1-2; cdr3_aa: CASSSPGQPYGYTF; cdr3_nt: TGTGCCAGCAGCTCCCCGGGACAGCCCTATGGCTACACCTTC
v_call: TRBV28; clone_size: -; d_call: -; j_call: TRBJ1-4; cdr3_aa: CASSLAFSFTDRPFNEKLFF; cdr3_nt: TGTGCCAGCAGTTTGGCTTTTTCTTTCACGGACAGACCGTTTAATGAAAAACTGTTTTTT
v_call: TRBV19; clone_size: -; d_call: TRBD1; j_call: TRBJ2-7; cdr3_aa: CASSGGQAYEQYF; cdr3_nt: TGTGCCAGTAGCGGGGGACAGGCCTACGAGCAGTACTTC
v_call: TRBV19; clone_size: -; d_call: TRBD2; j_call: TRBJ2-1; cdr3_aa: CASSIWRSGTSGSSYNEQFF; cdr3_nt: TGTGCCAGTAGTATCTGGAGGTCCGGGACTAGCGGGAGCTCCTACAATGAGCAGTTCTTC
v_call: TRBV18; clone_size: -; d_call: -; j_call: TRBJ1-4; cdr3_aa: CASSPLSGDDEKLFF; cdr3_nt: TGTGCCAGCTCACCACTGAGTGGAGACGATGAAAAACTGTTTTTT
v_call: TRBV28; clone_size: -; d_call: TRBD1; j_call: TRBJ1-2; cdr3_aa: CASTSPPGQPSYTF; cdr3_nt: TGTGCCAGCACCTCTCCTCCGGGACAGCCATCTTACACCTTC
v_call: TRBV6-6; clone_size: -; d_call: -; j_call: TRBJ2-1; cdr3_aa: CATFLPSYNEQFF; cdr3_nt: TGTGCCACCTTCCTACCCTCCTACAATGAGCAGTTCTTC
v_call: TRBV6-5; clone_size: -; d_call: TRBD2; j_call: TRBJ2-7; cdr3_aa: CASGVERGYEQYF; cdr3_nt: TGTGCCAGCGGGGTGGAGCGGGGGTACGAGCAGTACTTC
v_call: TRBV6-2/TRBV6-3; clone_size: -; d_call: -; j_call: TRBJ1-5; cdr3_aa: CASSYAGSRQPQHF; cdr3_nt: TGTGCCAGCAGTTACGCAGGGTCTCGTCAGCCCCAGCATTTT
v_call: TRBV6-2/TRBV6-3; clone_size: -; d_call: -; j_call: TRBJ2-7; cdr3_aa: CASSYHEARAYEQYF; cdr3_nt: TGTGCCAGCAGTTACCACGAGGCACGCGCCTACGAGCAGTACTTC
v_call: TRBV27; clone_size: -; d_call: -; j_call: TRBJ2-7; cdr3_aa: CASSLLAGIREQYF; cdr3_nt: TGTGCCAGCAGTTTACTGGCAGGGATCCGCGAGCAGTACTTC
v_call: TRBV3-1/TRBV3-2; clone_size: once; d_call: TRBD1; j_call: TRBJ2-7; cdr3_aa: CASADTGGFGYEQYF; cdr3_nt: TGTGCCAGCGCCGATACAGGGGGCTTCGGGTACGAGCAGTACTTC
v_call: TRBV3-1/TRBV3-2; clone_size: -; d_call: TRBD1; j_call: TRBJ1-6; cdr3_aa: CASSGNRGAGSSPLHF; cdr3_nt: TGTGCCAGCAGCGGGAACAGGGGCGCAGGTAGTTCACCCCTCCACTTT
v_call: TRBV10-2; clone_size: -; d_call: TRBD1; j_call: TRBJ1-2; cdr3_aa: CASRVGTGYGYTF; cdr3_nt: TGCGCCAGCAGGGTCGGGACAGGCTATGGCTACACCTTC
v_call: TRBV3-1/TRBV3-2; clone_size: once; d_call: TRBD2; j_call: TRBJ2-7; cdr3_aa: CASSPWGAGVEQYF; cdr3_nt: TGTGCCAGCAGCCCATGGGGAGCGGGAGTCGAGCAGTACTTC
v_call: TRBV4-3; clone_size: -; d_call: -; j_call: TRBJ2-1; cdr3_aa: CASKQAAFWDEQFF; cdr3_nt: TGCGCCAGCAAGCAGGCAGCCTTCTGGGATGAGCAGTTCTTC
v_call: TRBV5-1; clone_size: -; d_call: -; j_call: TRBJ2-5; cdr3_aa: CASSQDSPHQETQYF; cdr3_nt: TGCGCCAGCAGTCAGGACAGTCCCCACCAAGAGACCCAGTACTTC
v_call: TRBV6-5; clone_size: -; d_call: -; j_call: TRBJ2-7; cdr3_aa: CASSFTPASVYEQYF; cdr3_nt: TGTGCCAGCAGTTTTACCCCGGCTAGCGTCTACGAGCAGTACTTC
v_call: TRBV28; clone_size: -; d_call: -; j_call: TRBJ1-5; cdr3_aa: CASSLLVQPQHF; cdr3_nt: TGTGCCAGCAGTTTATTAGTCCAGCCCCAGCATTTT
v_call: TRBV5-1; clone_size: -; d_call: -; j_call: TRBJ1-1; cdr3_aa: CASSGENSWPFF; cdr3_nt: TGCGCCAGCAGCGGCGAAAACAGTTGGCCTTTCTTT
v_call: TRBV20-1; clone_size: -; d_call: -; j_call: TRBJ2-3; cdr3_aa: CSASSLAGTDTQYF; cdr3_nt: TGCAGTGCTAGTTCTCTAGCCGGCACAGATACGCAGTATTTT
v_call: TRBV7-2; clone_size: once; d_call: -; j_call: TRBJ2-3; cdr3_aa: CASRPSNTDTQYF; cdr3_nt: TGTGCCAGCAGGCCCTCTAATACAGATACGCAGTATTTT
v_call: TRBV4-1; clone_size: once; d_call: -; j_call: TRBJ1-2; cdr3_aa: CASSQEEQILYGYTF; cdr3_nt: TGCGCCAGCAGCCAAGAGGAGCAGATTCTCTATGGCTACACCTTC
v_call: TRBV5-1; clone_size: -; d_call: TRBD2; j_call: TRBJ2-1; cdr3_aa: CASSPMTSGISGEQFF; cdr3_nt: TGCGCCAGCAGCCCGATGACTAGCGGGATTAGCGGTGAGCAGTTCTTC
v_call: TRBV7-2; clone_size: -; d_call: -; j_call: TRBJ1-1; cdr3_aa: CASSWREGDTEAFF; cdr3_nt: TGTGCCAGCAGCTGGCGAGAGGGGGACACTGAAGCTTTCTTT
v_call: TRBV5-6; clone_size: -; d_call: -; j_call: TRBJ1-2; cdr3_aa: CASRTATNYGYTF; cdr3_nt: TGTGCCAGCCGGACAGCAACAAACTATGGCTACACCTTC
v_call: TRBV6-5; clone_size: once; d_call: -; j_call: TRBJ1-5; cdr3_aa: CASSYSRGGQPQHF; cdr3_nt: TGTGCCAGCAGTTACTCCAGGGGTGGACAGCCCCAGCATTTT
v_call: TRBV5-6; clone_size: -; d_call: -; j_call: TRBJ2-2; cdr3_aa: CASSLGVGSNTGELFF; cdr3_nt: TGTGCCAGCAGCTTGGGTGTGGGCTCGAACACCGGGGAGCTGTTTTTT
v_call: TRBV10-3; clone_size: few; d_call: -; j_call: TRBJ2-7; cdr3_aa: CATSGDQKPEQYF; cdr3_nt: TGTGCCACTTCGGGTGACCAGAAGCCCGAGCAGTACTTC
v_call: TRBV28; clone_size: -; d_call: -; j_call: TRBJ1-4; cdr3_aa: CASSSGVREKLFF; cdr3_nt: TGTGCCAGCAGTTCGGGTGTGAGGGAAAAACTGTTTTTT
v_call: TRBV10-3; clone_size: -; d_call: -; j_call: TRBJ1-3; cdr3_aa: CAIRSGPIGSGNTIYF; cdr3_nt: TGTGCCATCAGAAGCGGCCCCATTGGCTCTGGAAACACCATATATTTT
v_call: TRBV18; clone_size: -; d_call: TRBD1; j_call: TRBJ1-6; cdr3_aa: CASSSQGDTSSYNSPLHF; cdr3_nt: TGTGCCAGCTCATCCCAGGGGGACACGAGCTCCTATAATTCACCCCTCCACTTT
v_call: TRBV5-4; clone_size: -; d_call: TRBD2; j_call: TRBJ2-1; cdr3_aa: CASSVQGGYNEQFF; cdr3_nt: TGTGCCAGCAGCGTGCAGGGAGGGTACAATGAGCAGTTCTTC
v_call: TRBV5-1; clone_size: -; d_call: -; j_call: TRBJ1-6; cdr3_aa: CASSLEGNSPLHF; cdr3_nt: TGCGCCAGCAGCCTGGAGGGGAATTCACCCCTCCACTTT
v_call: TRBV6-1; clone_size: -; d_call: -; j_call: TRBJ1-4; cdr3_aa: CASSEEEVRVTTNEKLFF; cdr3_nt: TGTGCCAGCAGTGAAGAGGAAGTCAGGGTTACAACTAATGAAAAACTGTTTTTT
v_call: TRBV27; clone_size: -; d_call: -; j_call: TRBJ1-5; cdr3_aa: CASSPGSGVNQPQHF; cdr3_nt: TGTGCCAGCAGCCCCGGGTCGGGTGTCAATCAGCCCCAGCATTTT
v_call: TRBV18; clone_size: -; d_call: -; j_call: TRBJ1-3; cdr3_aa: CASSRSRGSAGNTIYF; cdr3_nt: TGTGCCAGCTCACGATCCAGGGGATCGGCTGGAAACACCATATATTTT
v_call: TRBV5-4; clone_size: -; d_call: -; j_call: TRBJ2-4; cdr3_aa: CASSLARGGRNIQYF; cdr3_nt: TGTGCCAGCAGCTTGGCGAGGGGGGGAAGAAACATTCAGTACTTC
v_call: TRBV28; clone_size: few; d_call: -; j_call: TRBJ1-2; cdr3_aa: CASGEIQGYTF; cdr3_nt: TGTGCCAGCGGAGAGATCCAGGGCTACACCTTC
v_call: TRBV5-6; clone_size: -; d_call: -; j_call: TRBJ1-5; cdr3_aa: CASSRRGVNQPQHF; cdr3_nt: TGTGCCAGCAGCCGCCGTGGAGTAAATCAGCCCCAGCATTTT
v_call: TRBV28; clone_size: -; d_call: TRBD1; j_call: TRBJ1-1; cdr3_aa: CASSSRDRAF; cdr3_nt: TGTGCCAGCAGTTCCCGGGACAGGGCATTT
v_call: TRBV14; clone_size: once; d_call: TRBD1; j_call: TRBJ2-5; cdr3_aa: CASSQRIQRGQQETQYF; cdr3_nt: TGTGCCAGCAGCCAAAGAATACAACGGGGACAGCAAGAGACCCAGTACTTC
v_call: TRBV12-3/TRBV12-4; clone_size: -; d_call: -; j_call: TRBJ1-1; cdr3_aa: CASSLADSAEAFF; cdr3_nt: TGTGCCAGCAGTTTAGCGGACAGCGCTGAAGCTTTCTTT
v_call: TRBV7-7; clone_size: once; d_call: TRBD1; j_call: TRBJ1-5; cdr3_aa: CASSLGTGGYVSNQPQHF; cdr3_nt: TGTGCCAGCAGCTTAGGCACAGGGGGCTACGTGAGCAATCAGCCCCAGCATTTT
v_call: TRBV27; clone_size: -; d_call: -; j_call: TRBJ2-7; cdr3_aa: CASRKYGTAYSYEQYF; cdr3_nt: TGTGCCAGCAGGAAATATGGGACTGCCTACTCCTACGAGCAGTACTTC
v_call: TRBV11-2; clone_size: -; d_call: -; j_call: TRBJ1-2; cdr3_aa: CASSLGVRGGDGYTF; cdr3_nt: TGTGCCAGCAGCTTAGGCGTACGGGGAGGGGACGGCTACACCTTC